These 9 T cell receptor beta chains share one sample of origin, sequenced in a study of blood T cell repertoires in COVID-19. Using immunoSEQ multiplex PCR, the repertoire was profiled, and TCRdb retains in-frame clones only, with some absent. Of 150,000 to 200,000 clones detected, about 86% appear once; the ten largest clones hold roughly 19%. Input material: peripheral blood. The source of these receptors is an elderly woman with acute or convalescent COVID-19.

The chain joins TRBV7-2 to TRBJ2-7, with 11 bases aligning to TRBD2. V gave up 4 bases and J gave up 2 bases; unmatched junction bases: 4. In germline, CDR1 is SGHTA, CDR2 FQGNSA. CDR3 length: 15 residues. CDR3 region: CASSSLAGGPYEQYF. The CDR3 DNA follows: TGTGCCAGCAGCTCCCTAGCGGGGGGACCCTACGAGCAGTACTTC.

The V gene is TRBV7-2, the J gene TRBJ1-4; a possible D gene is TRBD1 (5 bases). The germline V and J ends were trimmed by 0 bases and 0 bases, with 20 bases remaining between them. This CDR3 has 20 amino acids. The germline V gene encodes CDR1 SGHTA and CDR2 FQGNSA. CDR3 DNA sequence: TGTGCCAGCAGCTTAGCCCCCGGGGGGGGGACCTTAACAACTAATGAAAAACTGTTTTTT. Its protein product is CASSLAPGGGTLTTNEKLFF.

The chain couples TRBV3-1 (or the pseudogene TRBV3-2) to TRBJ2-5, with TRBD2 matching over 13 bases. After removal of 4 bases from V and 2 bases from J, the junction contained 13 bases not matched to a gene. CDR1 LGHDT and CDR2 YNNKEL come from the germline V gene (reference sequence). CDR3 length: 19 amino acids. CDR3 in amino acids: CASSPFGTSGRAGQETQYF. The CDR3 DNA follows: TGTGCCAGCAGCCCCTTTGGAACTAGCGGGAGGGCCGGGCAAGAGACCCAGTACTTC.

The chain carries TRBV7-2 and TRBJ1-1; TRBD1 agrees at 8 bases. Germline assignment: CDR1 SGHTA and CDR2 FQGNSA. The CDR3 length is 15 residues. Trimming cost V 4 bases and J 0 bases; bases outside gene matches: 4. In DNA form, the CDR3 reads TGTGCCAGCAGCTCGAACAGGGGGTTGAACACTGAAGCTTTCTTT. As protein: CASSSNRGLNTEAFF.

Here the CDR3 reads CATSRDHSTYEQYF. DNA of the CDR3: TGTGCCACCAGCAGAGATCACTCCACCTACGAGCAGTACTTC. The genes are TRBV15 and TRBJ2-7; D is unresolved. V lost 0 bases, J lost 2 bases, and 8 bases lay in between. This CDR3 region has 14 residues. Germline-derived CDR1 and CDR2 are LNHNV and YYDKDF (reference sequence).

This rearrangement joins TRBV29-1 to TRBJ1-1; maybe TRBD1 (5 bases). V gave up 7 bases and J gave up 4 bases, with 19 bases separating them. The CDR3 extends over 14 amino acids. Germline assignment: CDR1 SQVTM and CDR2 ANQGSEA. CDR3 region: CSARSGGRGTEAFF. The DNA of the CDR3 is TGCAGCGCCCGGTCCGGGGGAAGGGGCACTGAAGCTTTCTTT.

This chain uses TRBV5-1 with TRBJ1-6; unclear D gene. Trimming left V 4 bases short and J 5 bases short, with 10 bases between. There are 14 residues in the CDR3. CDR1 SGHRS and CDR2 YFSETQ come from the germline V gene. This CDR3 reads CASSLGGDNSPLHF. In DNA form, the CDR3 reads TGCGCCAGCAGCCTCGGAGGAGATAATTCACCCCTCCACTTT.

This clone came up once. The rearrangement joins TRBV27 to TRBJ2-1; the match to TRBD2 covers 8 bases. V shed 6 bases, J shed 4 bases, and the junction held 8 bases outside the gene matches. Germline loops: CDR1 MNHEY, CDR2 SMNVEV (reference sequence). The CDR3 consists of 15 residues. CDR3 loop: CASRSSGWDYNEQFF. CDR3 nucleotides: TGTGCCAGCAGATCTAGCGGGTGGGATTACAATGAGCAGTTCTTC.

The chain joins TRBV24-1 to TRBJ1-2; 10 bases align to TRBD1. This CDR3 spans 14 amino acids. The trim removed 7 bases at V and 4 bases at J, leaving 5 bases unmatched. From germline, CDR1 is KGHDR and CDR2 SFDVKD. The CDR3 DNA is TGTGCCACCAGCGACAGGGGGCAGAGCTATGGCTACACCTTC. Translating gives CATSDRGQSYGYTF.